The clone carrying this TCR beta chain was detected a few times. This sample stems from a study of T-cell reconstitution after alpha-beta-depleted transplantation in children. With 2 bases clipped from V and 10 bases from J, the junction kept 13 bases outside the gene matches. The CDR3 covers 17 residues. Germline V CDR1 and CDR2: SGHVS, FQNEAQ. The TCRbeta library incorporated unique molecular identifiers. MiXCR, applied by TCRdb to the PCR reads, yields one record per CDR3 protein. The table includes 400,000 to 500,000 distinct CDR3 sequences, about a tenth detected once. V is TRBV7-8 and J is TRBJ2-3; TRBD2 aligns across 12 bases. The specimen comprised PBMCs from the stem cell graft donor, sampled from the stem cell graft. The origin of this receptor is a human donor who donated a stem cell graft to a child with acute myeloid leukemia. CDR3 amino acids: CASSLYLAGGHLNAQYF. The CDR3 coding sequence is TGTGCCAGCAGCTTATACCTAGCGGGGGGGCATCTTAACGCGCAGTATTTT.